This T cell receptor (beta chain) was recorded in a study of T cells after yellow fever vaccination. Template switching by 5'RACE produced TCR cDNA, adding a universal primer site and UMIs. TCRdb reanalysed the 5' RACE reads using MiXCR and keeps one entry per CDR3 protein. The sample carries 400,000 to 650,000 distinct CDR3 sequences, 21% recorded once. The germline V gene has CDR1 SGHDT and CDR2 YYEEEE. This CDR3 region has 12 residues. With 0 bases removed from V and 12 bases from J, the gap between germline ends came to 10 bases. This clonotype was detected ten times or more. The target antigen is unknown. General study results and limits: Weaker, the secondary response had a peak occurring faster, on day 5 versus 15. Abundant clonotypes from the bulk population could contaminate FACS-sorted repertoires. Post-booster samples contained most primary-vaccination clones (approximately 95% CD4, about 90% CD8).

This TCR was recovered from a man younger than 35 who received the YFV17D yellow fever vaccine. Sequencing used PBMCs, obtained about 21 days after the first yellow fever vaccination. The V gene is TRBV5-6, the J gene TRBJ2-1; D gene ambiguous. The CDR3 nucleotides are TGTGCCAGCAGCTTGGGGTGGTTACTGCAGTTCTTC. Protein: CASSLGWLLQFF.